A single sample gave rise to the 9 T cell receptor beta chains below, sequenced in a study of T cell repertoires in cytomegalovirus infection. TCRdb re-analysed the reads in MiXCR, keeping a single row per CDR3 protein. Of a few hundred thousand distinct CDR3 sequences listed, about a sixth are singletons. The specimen sequenced was PBMCs. These receptors originate from a human donor in good health (CMV status not recorded). Some clones in this sample may be carry-over from other donors' samples.

CDR3 in DNA: TGTGCCAGTAGTAAGGGACCAGGAACAACCGTGGATCAGCCCCAGCATTTT. Translated: CASSKGPGTTVDQPQHF. The chain has TRBV19 and TRBJ1-5; D may be TRBD1 (5 bases). Germline CDR1 is LNHDA and CDR2 is SQIVND (reference sequence). The CDR3 covers 17 residues. V lost 4 bases, J lost 5 bases, and 21 bases lay in between.

V and J are TRBV19 and TRBJ1-4; 11 nucleotides align to TRBD1. This CDR3 has 13 amino acids. The V gene's germline CDR1 is LNHDA and CDR2 SQIVND (reference sequence). V trimming: 9 bases; J trimming: 7 bases; junction bases outside the gene matches: 4. CDR3 in DNA: TGTGCCAGCACCGGGACAGGGGGTGAAAAACTGTTTTTT. Residues: CASTGTGGEKLFF. The full variable domain, rest sourced from reference TRBV19 and TRBJ1-4, is DGGITQSPKYLFRKEGQNVTLSCEQNLNHDAMYWYRQDPGQGLRLIYYSQIVNDFQKGDIAEGYSVSREKKESFPLTVTSAQKNPTAFYLCASTGTGGEKLFFGSGTQLSVL.

In this sample, this clonotype turned up once. J is TRBJ2-7 and V is TRBV10-3; D is perhaps TRBD1 (5 bases). This CDR3 comprises 13 residues. V was pared by 8 bases and J by 4 bases, with 15 bases between. Germline V gene sequence: CDR1 ENHRY, CDR2 SYGVKD. CDR3 nucleotide sequence: TGTGCCATCTCTTCAGGGCCATATTACGAGCAGTACTTC. Translated: CAISSGPYYEQYF.

This clonotype was seen a handful of times. The chain has TRBV10-3 and TRBJ2-5, with 10 positions matching TRBD2. Trimming took 0 bases from V and 5 from J; bases not matched to a gene: 9. The CDR3 has 17 amino acids. CDR1 is ENHRY and CDR2 is SYGVKD in the germline V gene. Here the CDR3 DNA reads TGTGCCATCAGTGAGTCCCAGCGGGGGGGGCCTCGGGAGACCCAGTACTTC. This codes for CAISESQRGGPRETQYF.

This clonotype was seen more than once but under ten times. The rearrangement joins TRBV6-4 to TRBJ2-7, with D unresolved. The CDR3 consists of 16 residues. Germline V CDR1 and CDR2: MRHNA, SNTAGT. V lost 2 bases and J lost 6, with 20 bases in between. In nucleotides, the CDR3 is TGTGCCAGCAGTGACCCGTTCCGGGCCACTTCGGCCGAGCAGTACTTC. Its translation: CASSDPFRATSAEQYF.

This clonotype was counted between two and nine times. The chain carries TRBV2 and TRBJ1-2; 11 bases align to TRBD1. The CDR3 is 16 residues long. Germline assignment: CDR1 SNHLY and CDR2 FYNNEI. V trimming: 8 bases; J trimming: 4 bases; junction bases outside the gene matches: 12. The CDR3 sequence: CASGRRTGGRGYGYTF. DNA of the CDR3: TGTGCCAGCGGGCGGAGGACAGGGGGCCGGGGCTATGGCTACACCTTC.

This clonotype was counted between two and nine times. The gene calls are TRBV15 and TRBJ2-3; D possibly corresponds to TRBD1 (5 bases). CDR1 is LNHNV, CDR2 YYDKDF, per germline (reference sequence). This CDR3 comprises 15 residues. With 3 bases removed from V and 5 bases from J, the gap between germline ends came to 15 bases. The CDR3 DNA reads TGTGCCACCAGCAGGTCAAGGGGTATTGGAGATACGCAGTATTTT. Translated: CATSRSRGIGDTQYF.

Concerning this clonotype: At one boundary the junction diverges from the germline segment, which might be a read error. This chain uses TRBV7-6 with TRBJ2-2, with 12 bases fitting TRBD2. From germline, CDR1 is SGHVS and CDR2 FNYEAQ. This CDR3 has 18 amino acids. The CDR3 coding sequence is TGTGCTAGCAGCTGGAGGACTAGCGGGGAATCGAACACCGGGGAGCTGTTTTTT. Its translation is CASSWRTSGESNTGELFF.

The chain uses TRBV7-2 and TRBJ1-1, with D unresolved. This CDR3 contains 14 residues. V was cut by 2 bases and J by 5 bases, with 12 bases left in between. Germline V gene sequence: CDR1 SGHTA, CDR2 FQGNSA. CDR3 in DNA: TGTGCCAGCAGCTTAAGCAGGTCGGGAACTGAAGCTTTCTTT. Protein sequence: CASSLSRSGTEAFF.